This paragraph reports one T cell receptor (beta chain). In this sample, this clone turned up once. It lacks a known antigen. No much larger clonotype is one base removed from it; base qualities were not supplied. Patients had resection either for delayed recurrence of a solitary brain metastasis or for synchronous oligometastatic disease. To avoid including cancers other than NSCLC, any patient with a history of multiple malignancies was excluded. Tumor areas were macrodissected from five or six deparaffinized 8.5 to 10 um unstained sections guided by marked H&E slides. All specimens were fixed in formalin and embedded in paraffin (FFPE). The AllPrep DNA/RNA FFPE Kit was used to extract genomic DNA. The data stem from a study of T cells in lung cancer brain metastases (dated by TCRdb to the late 2010s). Regarding the study in general: Most of the 20 patients had a history of tobacco use, with a median of around 41 pack-years. Nine tenths of the roughly 20 patients received no interval therapy between primary and metastasis resection. The primary and brain metastasis specimens were acquired a median of about 330 days apart. The study compared TCR beta CDR3 repertoires between fully resected primary non-small cell lung cancers and paired brain metastases. The cohort included roughly 20 patients who provided approximately 40 specimens, with each patient contributing one primary lung lesion and one brain metastasis. Of the patients, 11 were female and roughly 9 were male, and their median age at first diagnosis was roughly 56 years. An average DNA integrity number of 3.5 to 4.5 was found in both primary and metastatic specimens, and no significant difference was detected between sites.

Paper-wide results and their limitations: Effects of preoperative corticosteroids on T cell infiltration in brain metastases could not be controlled. The ten most abundant clones made up a significantly larger repertoire fraction in brain metastases than primaries, suggesting clonal expansion. Most clones were specific to a single lesion, and overlap between paired lesions was limited (mean Morisita index around 0.25). Retrieval of the complete infiltrating T cell repertoire may have been prevented by DNA fragmentation in FFPE samples. Compared with their paired primaries, brain metastases had significantly fewer unique productive clones (median about 1,600 versus 5,000).

Between about 2.24 and 4.92 ug genomic DNA was input per sample, and equal DNA input was given to paired samples. TCR beta libraries were built with the immunoSEQ hsTCRbeta Kit using multiplexed V and J gene primers in two PCR steps. Pooled libraries, together with positive and negative controls, were sequenced on an Illumina MiSeq with a 100-cycle paired-end protocol. The paper's processing steps were these. Raw data were processed by the immunoSEQ vendor into normalized, annotated TCR beta repertoire reports. Richness was defined as unique clones by nucleotide sequence, with iChao1 and Efron-Thisted estimators extrapolating total richness. To characterize and compare the paired lesions, the analysis used Pielou's evenness, Simpson's index, the proportional abundance of the top-ten clones, and the Morisita overlap index. As stored in TCRdb, this immuneACCESS dataset retains in-frame rearrangements with V and J assigned. A fraction of the clones does not appear; measured against another copy, unresolved V genes explain less than half of the discrepancy, and the remainder lacks a known reason. That table gives V, J and clone size, and the DNA gave D and trimming. The sample table holds fewer than 7,000 clones, of which approximately 90% were seen once. Less than 4.5% of the sample is in the top ten clones.

Counted from cysteine to phenylalanine, this CDR3 has 13 amino acids. Of the read, only the CDR3 DNA is kept; its 39 bases are in frame from base 1. V is shortened by 0 bases, J by 4 bases, and the region joining them spans 7 bases. Based on the germline V gene (reference sequence), the CDR1 and CDR2 sequences are GTSNPN and SVGIG. Specimen: tumor tissue from the primary lung tumor. What this sample's cell subset or site label stands for: primary lung cancer lesion. Rearrangement joined TRBV30 to TRBJ1-5; there is no confident call for the D gene. This receptor was taken from a man between 65 and 85 years old with non-small cell lung cancer. The CDR3 reads as follows: CAWSVLFNQPQHF. In nucleotides, the sequence is TGTGCCTGGAGTGTACTCTTTAATCAGCCCCAGCATTTT.